A single sample is the source of the 5 T cell receptor beta chains below, sequenced in a study of identifying expanded T cells in peripheral blood. TCRdb keeps only in-frame clones here, not all; method: immunoSEQ multiplex PCR. The profile shows about 80,000 clones, 88% of them singletons. The specimen was blood. Source of these receptors: a person aged 18 to 69 in good health.

The chain carries TRBV7-9 and TRBJ1-1; a possible D gene is TRBD1 (6 bases). The germline V gene encodes CDR1 SEHNR and CDR2 FQNEAQ (reference sequence). The germline V and J ends were trimmed by 3 bases and 3 bases, with 20 bases remaining between them. The CDR3 is 17 amino acids. This chain's CDR3 is CASSFVRESGAHTEAFF. DNA for the CDR3: TGTGCCAGCAGCTTTGTGCGGGAGTCGGGGGCGCACACTGAAGCTTTCTTT.

A remark on this clone: One junction end disagrees with the germline gene, perhaps due to a read error. The sample carries other DNA sequences with the same CDR3. V is TRBV28 and J is TRBJ1-5, with 10 nucleotides matching TRBD1. CDR3 size: 14 residues. CDR1 and CDR2 (germline): MDHEN, SYDVKM. The DNA for the CDR3 is TGTGCTAGCAGTCCGGACAGGGGGAATCAGCCCCAGCATTTT. Encoded protein: CASSPDRGNQPQHF.

The CDR3 DNA is TGTGCCAGCATGACCCTCTCTAATGAAAAACTGTTTTTT. As protein: CASMTLSNEKLFF. V is TRBV27 and J is TRBJ1-4; D not resolved. Trimming pared 7 bases from V and 3 bases from J, leaving 9 bases between. There are 13 residues in the CDR3. CDR1 is MNHEY, CDR2 SMNVEV, per germline (reference sequence).

The rearrangement links TRBV10-2 to TRBJ2-1, with D unresolved. CDR3 length: 16 residues. Germline-derived CDR1 and CDR2 are WSHSY and SAAADI. V lost 0 bases and J 4 bases, leaving 13 bases between the germline ends. CDR3 protein: CASSESTAATYNEQFF. In DNA, the CDR3 is TGCGCCAGCAGTGAGTCGACCGCAGCAACTTACAATGAGCAGTTCTTC.

The chain is built from TRBV4-2 and TRBJ2-1; TRBD1 aligns across 8 bases. The CDR3 is 15 residues long. With 2 bases clipped from V and 5 bases from J, the junction kept 5 bases outside the gene matches. Germline lookup yields CDR1 LGHNA and CDR2 YNFKEQ. The CDR3 region has the DNA TGTGCCAGCAGCCAACACAGGGGGAATAACAATGAGCAGTTCTTC. This codes for CASSQHRGNNNEQFF.